This TCR beta chain was found in a study of shared clonotypes between healthy human individuals. At the level of the study: There were three CD4 naive, three CD4 memory, two CD8 naive and one CD8 memory plates per donor.

Regarding the study as a whole: Naive subsets, compared against memory subsets, generally had larger estimated richness values. In contrast to clonotypes shared by all four donors, non-shared clonotypes had lower generation probabilities. Sharing across a handful of donors was seen in 4% to 5.5% of naive CD4 clonotypes.

The table lists this clone with a count of one. The antigen remains undetermined. The repertoire was sequenced with immunoSEQ multiplex PCR; TCRdb's copy has only in-frame clones and lacks some. This table holds about 1.5 million clones, around 98% found once. This CDR3 comprises 16 residues. Germline CDR1 and CDR2: SEHNR and FQNEAQ (reference sequence). V was pared by 5 bases and J by 10 bases, with 24 bases between. This rearrangement joins TRBV7-9 to TRBJ2-1; D is possibly TRBD1 or TRBD2 (5 bases each). The sequence was obtained from a man in his thirties or forties in good health. Sequencing used naive CD4+ T cells sorted from blood. The subset denotes: CD45RA+ positively selected. DNA for the CDR3: TGTGCCAGCAGCCCCCCTCGGGGACGCCCCAAGGGAGAGCAGTTCTTC. Protein product: CASSPPRGRPKGEQFF. The full variable domain, in which reference TRBV7-9 and TRBJ2-1 provide the parts outside the CDR3, is DTGVSQNPRHKITKRGQNVTFRCDPISEHNRLYWYRQTLGQGPEFLTYFQNEAQLEKSRLLSDRFSAERPKGSFSTLEIQRTEQGDSAMYLCASSPPRGRPKGEQFFGPGTRLTVL.